The 5 T cell receptor beta chains below were found in one sample sequenced in a study of T cell changes during pregnancy in multiple sclerosis. The data were produced by immunoSEQ multiplex PCR, yet TCRdb's version contains in-frame clones alone and is incomplete. Of 88,000 or so clones in the sample, about 90% were seen once. Sequenced here: peripheral blood, sampled before pregnancy. The receptors here all came from a female donor with multiple sclerosis, enrolled in a pregnancy study.

The J gene is TRBJ1-1, the V gene TRBV6-5; D may be TRBD1 (5 bases). V lost 7 bases, J lost 5 bases, and 17 bases lay in between. The CDR3 sequence is 14 residues long. Germline loops: CDR1 MNHEY, CDR2 SVGAGI. CDR3 sequence: CASNPNAGGTEAFF. The CDR3, as DNA: TGTGCCAGCAACCCCAATGCGGGGGGTACTGAAGCTTTCTTT.

The chain combines TRBV7-6 with TRBJ2-7; 9 nucleotides line up with TRBD1. V lost 4 bases and J lost 1; bases outside the gene matches: 2. The germline CDR1 and CDR2 sequences are SGHVS and FNYEAQ. CDR3 length equals 14 residues. This CDR3 is CASSSGTGSYEQYF. Written as DNA, the CDR3 is TGTGCCAGCAGCTCCGGGACAGGGTCCTACGAGCAGTACTTC.

The chain recombines TRBV2 with TRBJ2-1; 12 nucleotides match TRBD2. CDR1 and CDR2 (germline): SNHLY, FYNNEI. The CDR3 has 15 residues. The V gene end was trimmed by 5 bases and the J gene end by 8 bases; junction bases not matched to a gene: 7. The CDR3 loop is CASSILAGGPHEQFF. The CDR3 DNA reads as TGTGCCAGCAGTATTCTAGCGGGGGGGCCTCATGAGCAGTTCTTC.

The count of this clone is one. This chain connects TRBV7-8 to TRBJ1-4; D gene unclear. The CDR3 is 14 amino acids. With 5 bases removed from V and 6 bases from J, the gap between germline ends came to 13 bases. Germline V gives CDR1 SGHVS, CDR2 FQNEAQ. The chain's CDR3 is CASSPADGDEKLFF. In DNA, the CDR3 is TGTGCCAGCAGCCCCGCCGACGGGGATGAAAAACTGTTTTTT. Using reference TRBV7-8 and TRBJ1-4 for the parts outside the CDR3, the full variable domain is GAGVSQSPRYKVAKRGQDVALRCDPISGHVSLFWYQQALGQGPEFLTYFQNEAQLDKSGLPSDRFFAERPEGSVSTLKIQRTQQEDSAVYLCASSPADGDEKLFFGSGTQLSVL.

This chain uses TRBV28 with TRBJ1-1, with D perhaps TRBD1 (6 bases). Germline CDR1 reads MDHEN; CDR2 reads SYDVKM. This CDR3 has 13 amino acids. Trimming left V 5 bases short and J 7 bases short, with 14 bases between. CDR3 in amino acids: CASSPPGDVEAFF. In DNA form, the CDR3 reads TGTGCCAGCAGTCCACCAGGGGATGTTGAAGCTTTCTTT. The full variable domain, with the rest looked up from reference TRBV28 and TRBJ1-1, is DVKVTQSSRYLVKRTGEKVFLECVQDMDHENMFWYRQDPGLGLRLIYFSYDVKMKEKGDIPEGYSVSREKKERFSLILESASTNQTSMYLCASSPPGDVEAFFGQGTRLTVV.